This TCR beta chain originates from a study of blood T cell repertoires in COVID-19. Looking at the study overall: Acute and convalescent COVID-19 specimens originated in the United States, Italy and Spain. T cells, B-cell-depleted T cells, or PBMCs supplied cDNA or gDNA.

Between the trimmed V and J ends, which lost 1 base and 6 bases, there was a span of 19 bases. The CDR3 consists of 17 residues. Germline lookup yields CDR1 LGHNA and CDR2 YNFKEQ. The method was immunoSEQ multiplex PCR; TCRdb's version includes in-frame clones alone and lacks a portion of them. The table records around 50,000 clones, 89% of them present only once. The sequence came from a human donor in a cohort sampled during active COVID-19. The rearrangement joins TRBV4-2 to TRBJ2-1; D is perhaps TRBD2 (6 bases). The sample consisted of peripheral blood. This chain's CDR3 is CASSQVASRAGGNEQFF. In DNA form, the CDR3 reads TGTGCCAGCAGCCAAGTGGCCTCGCGGGCCGGGGGCAATGAGCAGTTCTTC.